This TCR beta chain was obtained from a study of graft-versus-host responses after intestinal transplantation. This CDR3 contains 11 residues. The V gene's germline CDR1 is LNHDA and CDR2 SQIVND (reference sequence). Study-level findings and limits: The study associated peak circulating GvH clone levels with early post-transplant HvG declines. High graft-versus-host to host-versus-graft clonal ratios were found in allografts of patients who had graft-donor T cell macrochimerism.

TCRdb's copy holds only in-frame clones and misses some; the assay was immunoSEQ multiplex PCR. Counted here are 30,000 to 50,000 clones, 90% to 95% occurring once; the ten biggest clones make up around 0.2%. About this clone itself: Its specificity is unknown. A junction boundary mismatches the germline segment, possibly from a read error.

The sequence was collected from a human donor who was the organ donor for an intestinal transplant. This chain uses TRBV19 with TRBJ2-2; TRBD2 might be the D (5 bases). The material sequenced was unstimulated CD8+ T cells sorted from spleen or lymph node cells, taken before transplant. The CDR3 spells CARQKHRGAVF. The CDR3 DNA reads as TGTGCCAGGCAGAAACACCGGGGAGCTGTTTTT.